This paragraph covers one T cell receptor (beta chain) sequence. Its antigen is still unknown. Base qualities are not provided; no much larger clone lies one nucleotide away. The V and J ends are trimmed by 3 bases and 1 base, leaving 6 bases between them. The germline V gene gives CDR1 as SQVTM and CDR2 as ANQGSEA. The CDR3, from cysteine to phenylalanine, totals 12 residues. Only the CDR3 DNA stays, 36 bases, in frame from base 1. This sample was taken from a study of blood T cell repertoires in COVID-19 (dated by TCRdb to the early 2020s). Regarding the complete study: Samples from collaborators originated in the United States, Italy and Spain and spanned both the acute and convalescent phases of COVID-19. Where available, HLA class I and class II types were taken from metadata supplied by the sample provider and were not determined by assay-based typing. The repertoires were released in a freely available public database intended as a resource for research on the immune response to SARS-CoV-2. The material from the prospective study consisted of cDNA or gDNA derived from T cells, B-cell-depleted T cells, or PBMCs. Nearly every sample came with metadata listing a de-identified subject ID, COVID-19 status, age in years and sex. The samples were drawn from the first 160 participants of the ongoing ImmuneRACE study and from under 1,500 subjects provided by 6 global collaborators. Deeply sampled blood TCRbeta repertoires from subjects exposed to, actively infected with, or recovered from COVID-19 were included in the dataset.

Each collaborating institution followed its own protocols to collect whole blood in K2EDTA tubes. For TCRbeta analysis, collaborator samples were shipped as frozen whole blood, as isolated PBMCs, or as DNA extracted from either sample type. TCRbeta CDR3 regions were amplified from genomic DNA using the immunoSEQ Assay, a bias-controlled multiplex PCR. Turning to the authors' computational methods: Nucleated cell counts per sample were estimated from amplification of reference gene primers within the assay. To quantify the absolute abundance of each unique TCRbeta CDR3 rearrangement, sequence reads were collapsed and filtered. For each sample, productive Simpson clonality was calculated as the square root of Simpson's diversity index over productive rearrangements. TCRdb limited this immuneACCESS table to in-frame rearrangements with V and J called. A share of clones is missing; checked studies link under half to unresolved V genes, and the rest is unexplained. V, J and clone size were drawn from that table, and D and trimming were deduced from the DNA. In all, the sample holds roughly 65,000 clones, and approximately 89% of those were seen once. The top ten clonotypes cover 13% of the sample.

What the authors observed across the whole study: Clinical and demographic metadata were provided uncurated, with the amount varying by source and participant.

The receptor's source is a woman aged 55-70 years with acute or convalescent COVID-19. The material sequenced was peripheral blood. The rearrangement joined TRBV29-1 to TRBJ1-2; the D gene lacks a confident call. CDR3 region: CSVDGSNYGYTF. The DNA sequence is TGCAGCGTTGATGGCAGTAACTATGGCTACACCTTC.